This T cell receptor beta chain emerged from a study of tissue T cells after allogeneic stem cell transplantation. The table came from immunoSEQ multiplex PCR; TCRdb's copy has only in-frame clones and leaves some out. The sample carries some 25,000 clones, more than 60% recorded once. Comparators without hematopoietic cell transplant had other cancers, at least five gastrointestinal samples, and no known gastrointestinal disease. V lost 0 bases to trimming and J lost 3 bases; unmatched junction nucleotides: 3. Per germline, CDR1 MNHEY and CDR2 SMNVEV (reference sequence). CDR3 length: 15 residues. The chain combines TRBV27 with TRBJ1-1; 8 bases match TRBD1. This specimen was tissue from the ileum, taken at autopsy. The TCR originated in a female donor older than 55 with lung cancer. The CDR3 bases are TGTGCCAGCAGTTTATCGGCAGGGGGCTACACTGAAGCTTTCTTT. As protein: CASSLSAGGYTEAFF.